The 9 T cell receptor beta chains reported below all come from one sample, sequenced in a study of PD-1 blockade in classical Hodgkin lymphoma. Method: immunoSEQ multiplex PCR; TCRdb's copy keeps in-frame clones and lacks some. The sample records more than 35,000 clones, 70% to 80% being singletons. Each and every patient relapsed after autologous stem cell transplantation, and patients got differing brentuximab vedotin exposure. The sequencing used peripheral blood mononuclear cells (PBMCs), collected at baseline. These receptors all come from a human donor with classical Hodgkin lymphoma.

The chain has TRBV9 and TRBJ1-4; D perhaps matches TRBD1 (6 bases). V lost 4 bases and J lost 2, with 9 bases in between. This CDR3 comprises 14 residues. The V gene's germline CDR1 is SGDLS and CDR2 YYNGEE. The CDR3 region has the DNA TGTGCCAGCAGCCCGGACAGCACTAATGAAAAACTGTTTTTT. It is translated as CASSPDSTNEKLFF.

The chain uses TRBV7-3 and TRBJ1-1, with D perhaps TRBD1 (5 bases). CDR3 length: 14 residues. Trimming stripped 3 bases from V and 3 bases from J, with 11 bases between. Germline CDR1 is SGHTA and CDR2 is FQGTGA. The CDR3 region has the DNA TGTGCCAGCAGCTTGGGGGAGTACTACACTGAAGCTTTCTTT. This encodes CASSLGEYYTEAFF.

The chain couples TRBV7-2 to TRBJ2-1, with 8 positions matching TRBD2. This CDR3 comprises 18 residues. After removal of 1 base from V and 7 bases from J, the junction contained 15 bases not matched to a gene. CDR1 SGHTA and CDR2 FQGNSA come from the germline V gene. This CDR3 reads CASSLGPPGLDSYNEQFF. The DNA for the CDR3 is TGTGCCAGCAGCTTAGGGCCCCCGGGACTAGATTCATATAATGAGCAGTTCTTC.

The chain recombines TRBV7-2 with TRBJ2-7; 9 nucleotides line up with TRBD2. The CDR3 extends over 14 amino acids. CDR1 and CDR2 (germline): SGHTA, FQGNSA. The junction had 3 bases not matched to a gene; V was cut back by 5 bases and J by 1 base. CDR3 sequence: CASSQGLASYEQYF. DNA of the CDR3: TGTGCCAGCAGCCAGGGACTAGCTTCCTACGAGCAGTACTTC.

The chain is built from TRBV27 and TRBJ2-7; D perhaps matches TRBD1 (5 bases). This CDR3 is built from 14 residues. Deletions cut 4 bases from V and 0 bases from J, with 10 bases between. Germline CDR1 and CDR2: MNHEY and SMNVEV (reference sequence). The DNA for the CDR3 is TGTGCCAGCAGTTACAGCGACAGCTCCTACGAGCAGTACTTC. Protein: CASSYSDSSYEQYF.

The V gene is TRBV7-9, the J gene TRBJ1-2; 8 bases map to TRBD1. With V trimmed by 5 bases and J by 5 bases, 4 bases remained unmatched. CDR1 and CDR2 (germline): SEHNR, FQNEAQ (reference sequence). This CDR3 has 13 residues. CDR3 coding DNA: TGTGCCAGCAGCCTACGGACAGGGTATGGCTACACCTTC. Encoded protein: CASSLRTGYGYTF.

CDR3 protein: CASSYLGQGFAFF. The DNA of the CDR3 is TGTGCCAGCAGTTACCTGGGACAGGGATTTGCTTTCTTT. This sequence joins TRBV6-6 and TRBJ1-1, with 9 bases fitting TRBD1. The CDR3 contains 13 residues. With V trimmed by 2 bases and J by 11 bases, 6 bases remained unmatched. The germline gives CDR1 MNHNY, CDR2 SVGAGI (reference sequence).

In its sample, this clone was seen a few times. This rearrangement joins TRBV28 to TRBJ1-2; D might be TRBD1 (5 bases). Trimming took 7 bases from V and 3 from J, leaving 18 bases between them. The germline CDR1 and CDR2 sequences are MDHEN and SYDVKM. The CDR3 is made up of 15 amino acids. The CDR3 is CASTVRRGVHYGYTF. CDR3 nucleotides: TGTGCCAGCACCGTCCGGAGGGGTGTGCACTATGGCTACACCTTC.

This chain joins TRBV5-4 and TRBJ1-1, with a weak D call TRBD1 (5 bases). V dropped 0 bases and J dropped 1 base, with 7 bases sitting between them. CDR1 and CDR2 (germline): SGHNT, YYREEE (reference sequence). The CDR3 runs to 14 residues. The DNA for the CDR3 is TGTGCCAGCAGCTTGGCAGGGACGAACACTGAAGCTTTCTTT. It codes for CASSLAGTNTEAFF.